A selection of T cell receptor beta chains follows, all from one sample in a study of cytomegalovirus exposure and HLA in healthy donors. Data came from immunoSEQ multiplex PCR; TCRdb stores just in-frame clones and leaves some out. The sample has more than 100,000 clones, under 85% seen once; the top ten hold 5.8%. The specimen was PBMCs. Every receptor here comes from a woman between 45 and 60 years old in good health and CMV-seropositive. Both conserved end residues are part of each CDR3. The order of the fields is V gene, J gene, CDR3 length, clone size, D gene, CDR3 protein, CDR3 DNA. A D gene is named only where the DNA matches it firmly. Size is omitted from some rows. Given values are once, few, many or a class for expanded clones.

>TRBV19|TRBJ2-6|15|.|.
CASSEGTYGANVLTF
TGTGCCAGTAGCGAGGGGACTTACGGGGCCAACGTCCTGACTTTC
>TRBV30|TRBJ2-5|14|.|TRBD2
CAWSSLAGYGTQYF
TGTGCCTGGAGCTCGCTAGCGGGCTACGGAACCCAGTACTTC
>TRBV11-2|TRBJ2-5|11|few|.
CASSPQETQYF
TGTGCCAGCAGCCCACAAGAGACCCAGTACTTC
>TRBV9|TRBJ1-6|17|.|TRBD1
CASSAGTGGPVNSPLHF
TGTGCCAGCAGCGCTGGGACAGGCGGCCCGGTTAATTCACCCCTCCACTTT
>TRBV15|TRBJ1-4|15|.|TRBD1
CATSRGQGLIEKLFF
TGTGCCACCAGCAGAGGACAGGGCCTAATTGAAAAACTGTTTTTT
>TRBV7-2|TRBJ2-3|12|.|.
CASSFNTDTQYF
TGTGCCAGCAGCTTTAACACAGATACGCAGTATTTT
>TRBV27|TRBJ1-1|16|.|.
CASSLSTGHGNTEAFF
TGTGCCAGCAGTCTCTCGACAGGCCATGGCAACACTGAAGCTTTCTTT
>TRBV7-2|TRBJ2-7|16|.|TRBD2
CASSPGGTSGGIEQYF
TGTGCCAGCAGCCCGGGGGGGACTAGCGGGGGGATCGAGCAGTACTTC
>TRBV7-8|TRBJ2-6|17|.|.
CASSSQPRGSGANVLTF
TGTGCCAGCAGCTCCCAGCCGCGAGGGTCTGGGGCCAACGTCCTGACTTTC
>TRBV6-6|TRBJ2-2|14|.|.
CASSLGGSTGELFF
TGTGCCAGCAGTTTAGGAGGGTCCACCGGGGAGCTGTTTTTT
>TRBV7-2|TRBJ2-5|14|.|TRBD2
CASSYRGGVETQYF
TGTGCCAGCAGCTACCGCGGGGGGGTGGAGACCCAGTACTTC
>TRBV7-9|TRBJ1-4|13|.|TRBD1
CASGQGEFEELFF
TGTGCCAGCGGACAGGGGGAATTTGAGGAACTGTTTTTT
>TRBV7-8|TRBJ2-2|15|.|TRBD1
CASKPAGQGAGELFF
TGTGCCAGCAAACCTGCCGGTCAGGGGGCCGGGGAGCTGTTTTTT
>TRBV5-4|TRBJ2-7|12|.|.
CASSLRSYEQYF
TGTGCCAGCAGCCTCCGCTCCTACGAGCAGTACTTC
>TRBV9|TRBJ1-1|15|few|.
CASSVTGTLNTEAFF
TGTGCCAGCAGCGTAACCGGGACTTTGAACACTGAAGCTTTCTTT
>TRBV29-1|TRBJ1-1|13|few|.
CSVGTGFGTEAFF
TGCAGCGTCGGTACAGGGTTTGGTACTGAAGCTTTCTTT
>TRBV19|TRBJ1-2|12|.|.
CASSIQAGFYTF
TGTGCCAGTAGTATACAGGCGGGTTTTTACACCTTC
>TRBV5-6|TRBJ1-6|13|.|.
CASSRVANSPLHF
TGTGCCAGCAGCCGGGTGGCTAATTCACCCCTCCACTTT
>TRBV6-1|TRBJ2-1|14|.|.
CASSESEASNEQFF
TGTGCCAGCAGTGAAAGTGAGGCCAGCAATGAGCAGTTCTTC
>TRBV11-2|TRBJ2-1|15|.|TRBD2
CASSSPGGAWNEQFF
TGTGCCAGCAGCTCGCCCGGGGGGGCCTGGAATGAGCAGTTCTTC
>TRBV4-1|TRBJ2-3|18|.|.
CASSQVAQGGVRTDTQYF
TGCGCCAGCAGCCAAGTCGCGCAGGGAGGAGTCCGCACAGATACGCAGTATTTT
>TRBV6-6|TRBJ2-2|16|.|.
CASTRTRQFISGELFF
TGTGCCAGCACAAGAACCCGACAGTTTATCTCCGGGGAGCTGTTTTTT
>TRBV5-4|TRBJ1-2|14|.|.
CASSLGGRNYGYTF
TGTGCCAGCAGCTTGGGGGGGCGCAACTATGGCTACACCTTC
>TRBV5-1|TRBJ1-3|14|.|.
CASSPDRSGNTIYF
TGCGCCAGCAGCCCCGATCGGTCTGGAAACACCATATATTTT
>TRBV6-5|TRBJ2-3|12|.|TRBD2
CASSGGIDTQYF
TGTGCCAGTAGCGGGGGGATAGATACGCAGTATTTT
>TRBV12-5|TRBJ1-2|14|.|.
CASGLGTVGYGYTF
TGTGCTAGTGGTTTGGGGACAGTGGGCTATGGCTACACCTTC
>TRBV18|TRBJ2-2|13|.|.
CASSPRDTGELFF
TGTGCCAGCTCACCCAGGGACACCGGGGAGCTGTTTTTT
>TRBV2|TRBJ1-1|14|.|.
CASSGQIPGAEAFF
TGTGCCAGCAGTGGACAGATCCCCGGCGCTGAAGCTTTCTTT
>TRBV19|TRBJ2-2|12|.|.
CASSIRVGELFF
TGTGCCAGTAGTATACGAGTCGGGGAGCTGTTTTTT
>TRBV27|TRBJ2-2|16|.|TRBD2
CASSLQLAGDTGELFF
TGTGCCAGCAGTCTACAACTAGCGGGGGACACCGGGGAGCTGTTTTTT
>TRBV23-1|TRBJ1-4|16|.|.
CASSQSSGYYKQKLFF
TGCGCCAGCAGTCAATCATCCGGGTATTATAAACAAAAACTGTTTTTT
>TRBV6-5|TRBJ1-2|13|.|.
CASSRDTRGRESF
TGTGCCAGCAGTCGGGACACCCGGGGTAGGGAAAGCTTC
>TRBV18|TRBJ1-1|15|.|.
CASSRVREAGTEAFF
TGTGCCAGCTCACGGGTGCGGGAAGCAGGCACTGAAGCTTTCTTT
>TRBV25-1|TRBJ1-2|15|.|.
CASSESPDSYYGYTF
TGTGCCAGCAGTGAATCTCCGGACAGCTACTATGGCTACACCTTC
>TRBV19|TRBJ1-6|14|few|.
CASSTLEHARILHF
TGTGCCAGTAGTACTCTCGAACACGCCCGAATCCTCCACTTT
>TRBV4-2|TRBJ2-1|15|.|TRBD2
CASGKSGGGRNEQFF
TGTGCCAGCGGCAAAAGCGGGGGGGGACGCAATGAGCAGTTCTTC
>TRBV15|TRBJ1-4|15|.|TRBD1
CATSLGGTGERKLFF
TGTGCCACCAGCCTAGGGGGGACAGGGGAGAGAAAACTGTTTTTT
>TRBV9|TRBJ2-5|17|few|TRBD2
CASSVAPSGGFVETQYF
TGTGCCAGCAGCGTAGCTCCTAGCGGGGGCTTCGTGGAGACCCAGTACTTC
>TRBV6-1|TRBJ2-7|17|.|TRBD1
CASSGQPGQGGSYEQYF
TGTGCCAGCAGTGGACAACCGGGACAGGGTGGGTCCTACGAGCAGTACTTC
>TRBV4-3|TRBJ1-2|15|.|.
CASSQDRGSNYGYTF
TGCGCCAGCAGCCAAGATCGGGGTTCTAACTATGGCTACACCTTC
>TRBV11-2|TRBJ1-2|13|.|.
CASSPAGMSGYTF
TGTGCCAGCAGCCCAGCAGGGATGAGTGGCTACACCTTC
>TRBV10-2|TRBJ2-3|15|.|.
CASISRDWVTDTQYF
TGCGCCAGCATCAGCCGGGACTGGGTCACAGATACGCAGTATTTT
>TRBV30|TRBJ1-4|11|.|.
CAWNYREKLFF
TGTGCCTGGAACTACAGGGAAAAACTGTTTTTT
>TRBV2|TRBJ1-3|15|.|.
CASSLDTRTGNTIYF
TGTGCCAGCAGTTTGGACACCCGCACTGGAAACACCATATATTTT
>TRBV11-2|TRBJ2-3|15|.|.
CASSLSRGNTDTQYF
TGTGCCAGCAGCTTATCGAGGGGGAACACAGATACGCAGTATTTT
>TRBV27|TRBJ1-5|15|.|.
CASSSGGGSNQPQHF
TGTGCCAGCAGTTCTGGGGGGGGGAGCAATCAGCCCCAGCATTTT